This TCR beta chain came from a study of blood T cell repertoires in COVID-19 (dated by TCRdb to 2020 to 2021). Notes on the research overall: Samples from collaborators originated in the United States, Italy and Spain and spanned both the acute and convalescent phases of COVID-19. The prospective study material was composed of cDNA or gDNA derived from T cells, B-cell-depleted T cells, or PBMCs. Subjects who had been exposed to COVID-19, were actively infected with it, or had recovered from it provided the deeply sampled blood TCRbeta repertoires that made up the dataset. The repertoires were made available in a free public database intended to serve as a resource for research on the immune response to SARS-CoV-2. The samples were drawn from the first 160 participants of the ongoing ImmuneRACE study and from over 950 subjects provided by 6 global collaborators. Sample metadata almost always included a de-identified subject ID, COVID-19 status, age in years and sex. HLA class I and class II types, where available, came from metadata supplied by the sample provider rather than from assay-based typing. The paper as a whole reports these results and caveats: How much clinical and demographic metadata was included differed by source and by participant, and the metadata was provided uncurated.

Spanning cysteine to phenylalanine, the CDR3 consists of 16 amino acids. Only CDR3 DNA remains: 48 bases, in frame from the first base. The immunoSEQ Assay, a bias-controlled multiplex PCR, was used to amplify TCRbeta CDR3 regions from genomic DNA. The source study handled its data this way. The number of nucleated cells in each sample was estimated by amplification of reference gene primers within the assay. To quantify the absolute abundance of each unique TCRbeta CDR3 rearrangement, sequence reads were collapsed and filtered. Productive Simpson clonality was computed per sample as the square root of Simpson's diversity index over productive rearrangements. In TCRdb, the immuneACCESS table is reduced to in-frame sequences with V and J assigned. These tables do not hold every clone; where another copy was compared, an unresolved V gene accounts for under half, and the others remain unexplained. V and J calls and clone size are copied from that table; D and trimming were computed from the DNA. The sample table records under 150,000 clones; around 89% of these occur just once. The top ten clones comprise approximately 8% of the sample.

A note on this clone: The antigen it recognizes is unknown. Per-nucleotide qualities are absent, and no much larger clonotype sits a single base away.

The collaborating institutions used their own protocols to collect whole blood in K2EDTA tubes. Collaborator samples were shipped for TCRbeta analysis as frozen whole blood, isolated PBMCs, or DNA extracted from either sample type. The source of this sequence is a man aged 45-65 years with acute or convalescent COVID-19. Sample: peripheral blood. The chain couples TRBV21-1 to TRBJ2-3; the table's D call TRBD2 went unverified against the DNA. TRBV21-1 is an annotated pseudogene. CDR3 region: CASSNLAGASTDTQYF. The nucleotide sequence reads TGTGCCAGCAGCAATCTAGCGGGGGCTAGCACAGATACGCAGTATTTT.